This TCR beta chain originates from a study of control samples from healthy donors and cancer patients. Using immunoSEQ multiplex PCR, the repertoire was profiled, and TCRdb retains in-frame clones only, with some absent. Of roughly 190,000 clones detected, around 93% appear once; the ten largest clones hold 1.5% to 2%. CDR3 size: 15 residues. Germline V gene data show CDR1 as KGHDR and CDR2 as SFDVKD. The germline V and J ends were trimmed by 4 bases and 8 bases, with 19 bases remaining between them. This sequence originates from a man aged 30 to 45 in good health. The source material was blood. The rearrangement links TRBV24-1 to TRBJ1-2; a possible D gene is TRBD1 (6 bases). For the CDR3, the DNA is TGTGCCACCAGTGAGCCCGCCCTAGGACAGAGCGGCTACACCTTC. Translation: CATSEPALGQSGYTF.